A selection of T cell receptor beta chains follows, all from one sample in a study of blood T cell repertoires in COVID-19. Method: immunoSEQ multiplex PCR; TCRdb's copy keeps in-frame clones and lacks some. The profile shows approximately 130,000 clones, roughly four fifths of them singletons. Sequencing was done on a sample of peripheral blood. The source of these receptors is a man aged 35 to 55 with active or convalescent COVID-19. Both conserved end residues are trimmed from each CDR3. The D gene is left open where the match is weak.

ASSFFGRGLSPLH | TRBJ1-6 | TRBD1 | TRBV5-4 | 13
ASSTQSGGSYNSPLH | TRBJ1-6 | - | TRBV19 | 15
ASSEFRGREETQY | TRBJ2-5 | - | TRBV25-1 | 13
ASSLDGQYNEQF | TRBJ2-1 | - | TRBV11-3 | 12
ASSTRTGGGDSPLH | TRBJ1-6 | TRBD1 | TRBV19 | 14
ASSPQGVVRETQY | TRBJ2-5 | TRBD1 | TRBV6-5 | 13
ASSLRGGYTGELF | TRBJ2-2 | TRBD2 | TRBV3-1/TRBV3-2 | 13
ASSRTGGETQY | TRBJ2-5 | TRBD1 | TRBV7-2 | 11
ASSVGTGSQPQH | TRBJ1-5 | TRBD1 | TRBV9 | 12
ASSPGTSGGAGFNEQF | TRBJ2-1 | TRBD2 | TRBV5-1 | 16
ASSLQRPGTGSQETQY | TRBJ2-5 | TRBD1 | TRBV2 | 16
ASSQPPNSLGQEYNEQF | TRBJ2-1 | TRBD1 | TRBV4-3 | 17
ASSYLPGGTEAF | TRBJ1-1 | - | TRBV10-1 | 12
ASSQVPSGGAYEQF | TRBJ2-1 | TRBD2 | TRBV3-1/TRBV3-2 | 14
ASSLGQGGGYT | TRBJ1-2 | TRBD1 | TRBV7-3 | 11
ASKPQVVRNTIY | TRBJ1-3 | - | TRBV2 | 12
ASSPLGSFGTQY | TRBJ2-5 | - | TRBV27 | 12
SAFQETQY | TRBJ2-5 | - | TRBV29-1 | 8
ASSPSGGRYDSPLH | TRBJ1-6 | - | TRBV18 | 14
ASSLFPGTSGGSSTDTQY | TRBJ2-3 | TRBD2 | TRBV5-1 | 18